Following are 21 T cell receptor beta chains from one sample sequenced in a study of cytomegalovirus exposure and HLA in healthy donors. Repertoires were generated with immunoSEQ multiplex PCR, while TCRdb's copy carries only in-frame clones and drops some. This sample has fewer than 100,000 clones; approximately 90% occur once, and the top ten carry 2% to 2.5%. Sequencing was done on a sample of PBMCs. These receptors were taken from a man younger than 40 in good health and CMV-seronegative.

The sample holds a few counts of this clone. The chain joins TRBV5-1 to TRBJ2-2, with TRBD2 as a possible D gene (5 bases). Per germline, CDR1 SGHRS and CDR2 YFSETQ. The V end was cut by 2 bases, the J end by 8 bases, with 16 bases between. The length of the CDR3 is 15 residues. The CDR3 bases are TGCGCCAGCAGCTTCGCTCTAGCTAGCTCGGGGGAGCTGTTTTTT. Amino acids: CASSFALASSGELFF.

The chain links TRBV6-1 to TRBJ2-1; tentative D call: TRBD2 (5 bases). Trimming pared 7 bases from V and 0 bases from J, leaving 10 bases between. This CDR3 is built from 14 residues. Germline CDR1 reads MNHNS; CDR2 reads SASEGT. The CDR3 protein is CASKDSSSYNEQFF. The CDR3 DNA sequence: TGTGCCAGCAAGGACTCGAGCTCCTACAATGAGCAGTTCTTC.

On this clone: One end of the junction varies from germline; a read error may be responsible. The gene calls are TRBV5-6 and TRBJ2-1; 8 nucleotides align to TRBD2. Germline-derived CDR1 and CDR2 are SGHDT and YYEEEE. The CDR3 is 13 residues long. CDR3 residues: CATSGGAYNEQFF. CDR3 bases: TGTGCCACCAGCGGGGGCGCCTACAATGAGCAGTTCTTC.

The sample holds one count of this clone. J is TRBJ1-4 and V is TRBV19, with D possibly TRBD1 on 6 matching bases. The CDR3 runs to 12 residues. Germline CDR1 and CDR2: LNHDA and SQIVND (reference sequence). Trimming pared 5 bases from V and 11 bases from J, leaving 12 bases between. The CDR3 spells CASSVQGGKLFF. For the CDR3, the DNA is TGTGCCAGTAGTGTACAGGGAGGGAAACTGTTTTTT.

This chain joins TRBV5-4 and TRBJ2-2; D perhaps matches TRBD2 (6 bases). V shed 0 bases and J shed 3 bases, with 12 bases lying between them. The CDR3 covers 16 residues. CDR1 SGHNT and CDR2 YYREEE come from the germline V gene (reference sequence). The CDR3 DNA reads as TGTGCCAGCAGCTTGGTCCGGGACTTATACACCGGGGAGCTGTTTTTT. Translation gives CASSLVRDLYTGELFF.

This clone was seen a handful of times. The genes are TRBV6-5 and TRBJ2-1, with a weak D call TRBD1 (5 bases). This CDR3 spans 15 amino acids. CDR1 and CDR2 (germline): MNHEY, SVGAGI. Trimming removed 0 bases at V and 1 base at J, with 7 bases between. This CDR3 reads CASSYSQGSYNEQFF. The CDR3 DNA reads as TGTGCCAGCAGTTACTCGCAGGGTTCCTACAATGAGCAGTTCTTC.

In the case of this clone: One end of the junction is discordant with germline, which a read error may explain. The gene calls are TRBV28 and TRBJ1-1, with TRBD1 matching 8 bases. CDR1 and CDR2 from the germline V gene are MDHEN and SYDVKM. This CDR3 is built from 15 residues. The CDR3 loop is CASSLWRTGNPEAFF. The CDR3 DNA reads as TGTGCCAGCAGTTTATGGCGGACAGGGAACCCTGAAGCTTTCTTT.

The rearrangement joins TRBV5-5 to TRBJ1-2, with D perhaps matching TRBD1 (5 bases). Germline V gene lookup returns CDR1 SGHKS and CDR2 YYEKEE (reference sequence). The CDR3 covers 13 residues. Trimming shortened V by 5 bases and J by 8 bases, and 16 bases separated the two germline ends. The CDR3 DNA follows: TGTGCCAGCAGTCGACAAGGGACTGTGGGCTACACCTTC. It codes for CASSRQGTVGYTF. Complete variable domain (other parts from reference TRBV5-5 and TRBJ1-2): DAGVTQSPTHLIKTRGQQVTLRCSPISGHKSVSWYQQVLGQGPQFIFQYYEKEERGRGNFPDRFSARQFPNYSSELNVNALLLGDSALYLCASSRQGTVGYTFGSGTRLTVV.

CDR3 coding DNA: TGTGCCAGCAGCACAGTCCGGGACAGGTCTCTTTACGAGCAGTACTTC. Translating it yields CASSTVRDRSLYEQYF. J is TRBJ2-7 and V is TRBV11-1; the match to TRBD1 covers 8 bases. The CDR3 runs 16 residues. Germline V gives CDR1 SGHAT, CDR2 FQDESV (reference sequence). V gave up 5 bases and J gave up 4 bases; unmatched junction bases: 13.

The J gene is TRBJ1-6, the V gene TRBV10-3; no firm D call. Germline loops: CDR1 ENHRY, CDR2 SYGVKD. Trimming removed 10 bases from V and 0 bases from J, with 16 bases in between. There are 16 residues in the CDR3. The CDR3: CANNLYGSSYNSPLHF. Here the CDR3 DNA reads TGTGCCAACAACCTCTATGGGAGCTCCTATAATTCACCCCTCCACTTT.

The chain uses TRBV4-1 and TRBJ2-3; 10 positions match TRBD2. The CDR3 totals 16 residues. The V gene end was trimmed by 4 bases and the J gene end by 1 base; junction bases not matched to a gene: 5. The germline V gene encodes CDR1 MGHRA and CDR2 YSYEKL. The CDR3 sequence is CASSLRTSGGTDTQYF. CDR3 nucleotides: TGCGCCAGCAGCCTACGAACTAGCGGGGGCACAGATACGCAGTATTTT.

This chain connects TRBV11-1 to TRBJ1-1; D not certain. This CDR3 has 13 amino acids. V was trimmed by 4 bases and J by 3 bases, leaving 9 bases between them. Per germline, CDR1 SGHAT and CDR2 FQDESV (reference sequence). The CDR3 spells CASSSRHDTEAFF. CDR3 in DNA: TGTGCCAGCAGCTCCAGACACGACACTGAAGCTTTCTTT.

This rearrangement joins TRBV30 to TRBJ2-6; D possibly corresponds to TRBD2 (5 bases). The V gene's germline CDR1 is GTSNPN and CDR2 SVGIG (reference sequence). The germline V and J ends were trimmed by 6 bases and 0 bases, with 9 bases remaining between them. There are 14 residues in the CDR3. CDR3 protein: CACSGFSGANVLTF. The CDR3, as DNA: TGTGCCTGTTCGGGGTTCTCTGGGGCCAACGTCCTGACTTTC.

The chain carries TRBV7-9 and TRBJ1-1; the match to TRBD1 covers 7 bases. The CDR3 runs 15 residues. V trimming: 3 bases; J trimming: 1 base; junction bases outside the gene matches: 5. CDR1 and CDR2 from the germline V gene are SEHNR and FQNEAQ (reference sequence). This chain's CDR3 is CASSFTGQSNTEAFF. CDR3 coding DNA: TGTGCCAGCAGCTTTACGGGACAGTCGAACACTGAAGCTTTCTTT.

The chain joins TRBV27 to TRBJ2-1; perhaps TRBD2 as D (5 bases). The CDR3 consists of 15 residues. The germline V gene encodes CDR1 MNHEY and CDR2 SMNVEV (reference sequence). V was trimmed by 4 bases and J by 4 bases, leaving 14 bases between them. CDR3: CASSSGMSLYNEQFF. The CDR3 DNA follows: TGTGCCAGCAGTTCGGGGATGTCCCTATACAATGAGCAGTTCTTC.

The chain combines TRBV5-4 with TRBJ2-7, with D perhaps TRBD1 (5 bases). This CDR3 contains 12 residues. Germline CDR1 and CDR2: SGHNT and YYREEE (reference sequence). Trimming stripped 2 bases from V and 3 bases from J, with 6 bases between. The DNA for the CDR3 is TGTGCCAGCAGCTTTCAGGGCTACGAGCAGTACTTC. Translating it yields CASSFQGYEQYF.

The genes are TRBV4-2 and TRBJ1-5, with TRBD1 identical over 7 bases. V shed 0 bases and J 7 bases; nucleotides not matched to a gene: 3. CDR1 LGHNA and CDR2 YNFKEQ come from the germline V gene. This CDR3 contains 14 residues. CDR3 amino acids: CASSQDRGNQPQHF. The CDR3 DNA is TGTGCCAGCAGCCAAGACAGGGGGAACCAGCCCCAGCATTTT.

The chain has TRBV5-4 and TRBJ1-2; D ambiguous. V lost 3 bases to trimming and J lost 7 bases, with 19 bases between them. This CDR3 spans 15 amino acids. Germline-derived CDR1 and CDR2 are SGHNT and YYREEE (reference sequence). This chain's CDR3 is CASSSVGGRYSGYTF. The DNA for the CDR3 is TGTGCCAGCAGCTCCGTGGGAGGCAGATATAGTGGCTACACCTTC.

The chain employs TRBV5-6 and TRBJ1-6; 7 bases align to TRBD1. This CDR3 region has 14 residues. Germline V lookup: CDR1 SGHDT, CDR2 YYEEEE. With 4 bases clipped from V and 11 bases from J, the junction kept 9 bases outside the gene matches. CDR3 DNA: TGTGCCAGCAGCACGGGACAGAGGGAAGCACCCCTCCACTTT. Amino acid sequence: CASSTGQREAPLHF.

This chain uses TRBV4-1 with TRBJ2-7; D possibly corresponds to TRBD2 (7 bases). Germline V gives CDR1 MGHRA, CDR2 YSYEKL. The CDR3 is 18 amino acids. Trimming shortened V by 1 base and J by 4 bases, and 23 bases separated the two germline ends. This chain's CDR3 is CASSQVGVRRGPPYEQYF. DNA for the CDR3: TGCGCCAGCAGCCAAGTGGGGGTGCGGCGGGGGCCTCCGTACGAGCAGTACTTC.

The sample holds a few counts of this clone. The J gene is TRBJ2-5, the V gene TRBV28, with a possible D match to TRBD1 (6 bases). CDR1 is MDHEN and CDR2 is SYDVKM in the germline V gene. CDR3 length equals 15 residues. Between the trimmed V and J ends, which lost 5 bases and 5 bases, there was a span of 18 bases. Written as DNA, the CDR3 is TGTGCCAGCAGTCTAAGTACAGGGTTTGCGGAGACCCAGTACTTC. Its translation is CASSLSTGFAETQYF.